Sequencing of this T cell receptor beta chain was carried out in a study of cytomegalovirus exposure and HLA in healthy donors. This PCR relied on a set of 60 Vbeta primers and 13 Jbeta primers. Measured with immunoSEQ multiplex PCR; TCRdb has only the in-frame clones, and not every one. This sample has 110,000 to 150,000 clones, with roughly three quarters found just once. Whole-study findings and limits: Most TCR sequences were rare, but some public TCRs occurred in many donors. Per a prior analysis, the majority of TCR beta V segments were productive roughly 90% or roughly 30% of the time. A few V segments could not be told apart, such as TRBV6-2 and TRBV6-3, and were left out.

This CDR3 comprises 14 residues. V was pared by 2 bases and J by 4 bases, with 0 bases of the junction left unmatched. CDR1 is MNHEY, CDR2 SMNVEV, per germline (reference sequence). Points on this clone: What it binds is not known.

Sequences were obtained from PBMCs. This receptor was identified in a woman in her twenties or thirties in good health and CMV-seronegative. The chain links TRBV27 to TRBJ2-1; TRBD2 aligns across 9 bases. CDR3 nucleotides: TGTGCCAGCAGTTTAGCGGGGGGGTACAATGAGCAGTTCTTC. Its translation is CASSLAGGYNEQFF.